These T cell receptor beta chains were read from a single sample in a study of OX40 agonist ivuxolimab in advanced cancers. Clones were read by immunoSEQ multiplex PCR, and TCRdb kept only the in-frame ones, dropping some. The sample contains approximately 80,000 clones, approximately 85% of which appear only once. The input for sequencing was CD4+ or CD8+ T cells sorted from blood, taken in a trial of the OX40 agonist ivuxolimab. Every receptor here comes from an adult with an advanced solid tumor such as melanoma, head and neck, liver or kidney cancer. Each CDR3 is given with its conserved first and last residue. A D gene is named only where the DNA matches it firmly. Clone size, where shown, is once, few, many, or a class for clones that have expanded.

TGTGCCAGCAGTGCCCGGCCGGGACAGGGGTTTCACGAGCAGTACTTC	CASSARPGQGFHEQYF	few	TRBD1	16	TRBJ2-7	TRBV2
TGTGCCTGGAGTCGCCGACTAGGGAATGAGCAGTTCTTC	CAWSRRLGNEQFF	NA	NA	13	TRBJ2-1	TRBV30
TGTGCCAGCTCAGAATACAGGGGAGAAACTAACTATGGCTACACCTTC	CASSEYRGETNYGYTF	once	TRBD1	16	TRBJ1-2	TRBV18
TGCGCCAGCAGCGCAAATTTAGCGGGGATAGACAATGAGCAGTTCTTC	CASSANLAGIDNEQFF	NA	TRBD2	16	TRBJ2-1	TRBV5-1
TGTGCCAGCAGCGGGAGTTTCCACACCGGGGAGCTGTTTTTT	CASSGSFHTGELFF	NA	NA	14	TRBJ2-2	TRBV9
TGTGCCAGCAGCTTGGACGAGCAGTACTTC	CASSLDEQYF	few	NA	10	TRBJ2-7	TRBV5-5
TGCGCCAGCAGTCCGGGACTAGCGGGATACAATGAGCAGTTCTTC	CASSPGLAGYNEQFF	once	TRBD2	15	TRBJ2-1	TRBV4-3
TGTGCCTGGAGTGACCGGACTAGCGGGGGGGAGGACTCCTACAATGAGCAGTTCTTC	CAWSDRTSGGEDSYNEQFF	NA	TRBD2	19	TRBJ2-1	TRBV30
TGCGCCAGCAGCTTGGGGACTAGCACCTACGAGCAGTACTTC	CASSLGTSTYEQYF	NA	TRBD2	14	TRBJ2-7	TRBV5-1
TGTGCCAGCAGTACCAATATGAACACTGAAGCTTTCTTT	CASSTNMNTEAFF	NA	NA	13	TRBJ1-1	TRBV27
TGTGCCAGCAGTCCCTTTCCTGGCGGGGAGCTGTTTTTT	CASSPFPGGELFF	NA	NA	13	TRBJ2-2	TRBV27
TGTGCCAGCATCAAATTGACTAGCGGATCCTACGAGCAGTACTTC	CASIKLTSGSYEQYF	NA	TRBD2	15	TRBJ2-7	TRBV5-8
TGTGCCAGCAGCCTGACACTAGCGGGAAACAATGAGCAGTTCTTC	CASSLTLAGNNEQFF	once	TRBD2	15	TRBJ2-1	TRBV5-6
TGTGCCAGCAGTTCCCCTCACAAAGGACTAGTCGACGAGCAGTACTTC	CASSSPHKGLVDEQYF	NA	TRBD2	16	TRBJ2-7	TRBV28
TGTGCCAGCACCAACGTACGTCTAGCGGGAGACAGGAATGAGCAGTTCTTC	CASTNVRLAGDRNEQFF	few	TRBD2	17	TRBJ2-1	TRBV7-8
TGTGCCAGCCGCAATCTTGGAGATGAGCAGTTCTTC	CASRNLGDEQFF	NA	NA	12	TRBJ2-1	TRBV7-9
TGTGCCAGCAGCCCAGGTTTTGAGGGAGGGCCGAACACAGATACGCAGTATTTT	CASSPGFEGGPNTDTQYF	once	TRBD2	18	TRBJ2-3	TRBV14
TGCGCCAGCAGTGAAAATGATGAGACCCAGTACTTC	CASSENDETQYF	few	NA	12	TRBJ2-5	TRBV10-1
TGTGCCTGGAGTGTATCGCCTAGCGGGAGTTACGAGCAGTACTTC	CAWSVSPSGSYEQYF	NA	TRBD2	15	TRBJ2-7	TRBV30
TGTGCCAGCAGCTTAGGGGCTTACAATGAGCAGTTCTTC	CASSLGAYNEQFF	NA	NA	13	TRBJ2-1	TRBV11-3
TGTGCCAGCCTCCGACCGGGATTACGGGACAATGAGCAGTTCTTC	CASLRPGLRDNEQFF	NA	NA	15	TRBJ2-1	TRBV11-2
TGTGCCAGCTCACCAAACAGGGGCACCACAGATACGCAGTATTTT	CASSPNRGTTDTQYF	once	TRBD1	15	TRBJ2-3	TRBV18
TGTGCCAGCAGTTGGGGGCCAACTAGTTCCTACGAGCAGTACTTC	CASSWGPTSSYEQYF	NA	NA	15	TRBJ2-7	TRBV6-5
TGTGCCAGTAGTATCGAGGGCCTCACAGATACGCAGTATTTT	CASSIEGLTDTQYF	NA	NA	14	TRBJ2-3	TRBV19
TGTGCCAGCAGTTACGGGAAATACAATGAGCAGTTCTTC	CASSYGKYNEQFF	NA	NA	13	TRBJ2-1	TRBV6-5
TGTGCCAGCAGCTTCGGGGGAGGAGGATACACCGGGGAGCTGTTTTTT	CASSFGGGGYTGELFF	NA	NA	16	TRBJ2-2	TRBV7-2
TGTGCCAGCAGCCCCCGGGCAGGAGTCGCCCAACTAGCCAAAAACATTCAGTACTTC	CASSPRAGVAQLAKNIQYF	NA	NA	19	TRBJ2-4	TRBV7-9
TGTGCCAGCAGCTTAGGGGACAGCCTAGAGGGAAACATTCAGTACTTC	CASSLGDSLEGNIQYF	NA	TRBD1	16	TRBJ2-4	TRBV11-1
TGTGCCAGCAGCGTCGCCCAGGATTACTCTGGAAACACCATATATTTT	CASSVAQDYSGNTIYF	NA	NA	16	TRBJ1-3	TRBV9
TGTGCCAGCAGTTTAAGTGGGTACACTGAAGCTTTCTTT	CASSLSGYTEAFF	NA	NA	13	TRBJ1-1	TRBV27
TGTGCCAGCAGCTTTGGGGCCTATGGCTACACCTTC	CASSFGAYGYTF	NA	NA	12	TRBJ1-2	TRBV11-2
TGTGCCAGTAGCCTTATTGGGGGTGCCTACAATGAGCAGTTCTTC	CASSLIGGAYNEQFF	NA	NA	15	TRBJ2-1	TRBV19
TGTGCCAGCAGTGAGTCGGGTTGGGGAACCTACGAGCAGTACTTC	CASSESGWGTYEQYF	NA	NA	15	TRBJ2-7	TRBV2
TGTGCCAGCAGTTTATTTGGAGGCCGCTACGAGCAGTACTTC	CASSLFGGRYEQYF	NA	NA	14	TRBJ2-7	TRBV27
TGTGCCAGCAGTTTATCGGGACAGGGACCTTGGACGCAGTATTTT	CASSLSGQGPWTQYF	NA	TRBD1	15	TRBJ2-3	TRBV27
TGTGCCAGCAGCCGTATCACAGGGGATGACACCGGGGAGCTGTTTTTT	CASSRITGDDTGELFF	NA	TRBD1	16	TRBJ2-2	TRBV28
TGTGCCTGGAGTATGGGTGTCTACGAGCAGTACTTC	CAWSMGVYEQYF	NA	NA	12	TRBJ2-7	TRBV30
TGTGCCAGTAGTATTAGGGGGCCCACCGAAGCTTTCTTT	CASSIRGPTEAFF	NA	TRBD1	13	TRBJ1-1	TRBV19
TGTGCCAGCATCCCCCCCAACCAAGAGACCCAGTACTTC	CASIPPNQETQYF	NA	NA	13	TRBJ2-5	TRBV2
TGTGCCAGCTCACCACTGACCGATTACGAGCAGTACTTC	CASSPLTDYEQYF	NA	NA	13	TRBJ2-7	TRBV18
TGTGCCAGCAGCTTAGTTCAACAGGCGCGGGAGGAAAAACTGTTTTTT	CASSLVQQAREEKLFF	NA	NA	16	TRBJ1-4	TRBV11-2
TGTGCCAGCAGCCAGGGACTAGCGGGAGCTAGCACAGATACGCAGTATTTT	CASSQGLAGASTDTQYF	NA	TRBD2	17	TRBJ2-3	TRBV11-2
TGTGCCAGCAGCCCGCGGACAGGCGAGGGGGAAAAACTGTTTTTT	CASSPRTGEGEKLFF	NA	TRBD1	15	TRBJ1-4	TRBV7-9
TGTGCCAGCAGCTTAAGCCCGGTCCAAGAGACCCAGTACTTC	CASSLSPVQETQYF	NA	NA	14	TRBJ2-5	TRBV7-2